This TCR beta chain was recovered during a study of T cells in localized non-small cell lung cancer. The study, taken as a whole, reports: Measurement of T cell clonality placed uninvolved adjacent lung highest, above the level in tumor. The appearance of a median approximately 55 of the top 100 tumor clones was seen in adjacent lung. Overall survival was longer when the density of T cells in the blood was higher. Only one tumor region was sequenced, so heterogeneity remains possible.

Here immunoSEQ multiplex PCR was the method, and the copy in TCRdb shows in-frame clones only, minus some. The table includes 35,000 to 40,000 clones, roughly four fifths detected once. Regarding this clone: Its matching antigen is unknown.

Per the germline V gene, CDR1 is KGHSY and CDR2 is FQNENV. V was pared by 0 bases and J by 7 bases, with 6 bases between. The CDR3 is 12 residues long. The sample in question was peripheral blood, obtained before any cancer treatment. This chain joins TRBV16 and TRBJ1-2; no reliable D call. The TCR sequence derives from a male donor at least 60 years old with stage III squamous cell lung carcinoma. For the CDR3, the DNA is TGTGCCAGCAGCCAATCACGGGCTGGCTACACCTTC. Amino acid sequence: CASSQSRAGYTF.